These T cell receptor beta chains were read from a single sample in a study of regulatory T cells in long-lasting Graves disease. TCRdb processed the multiplex PCR reads anew with MiXCR; each CDR3 protein has one entry. The data hold approximately 400,000 distinct CDR3 sequences, with 14% to 15% observed a single time. The sample was also linked to a second study, of T cells in Graves' hyperthyroidism and ophthalmopathy.

The sample in question was peripheral blood mononuclear cells (PBMCs), obtained at new diagnosis, from a patient treated with antithyroid drugs. All receptors derive from a woman aged 25-40 years with Graves disease. CDR3s include the opening cysteine and the closing phenylalanine or tryptophan. D genes are given only for firm matches. Expanded clones get a size class; other rows say once, few or many, or leave the size out.

j_call v_call d_call clone_size cdr3_aa cdr3_nt
TRBJ1-2 TRBV7-8 TRBD1 many CASSATGSYGYTF TGTGCCAGCAGCGCGACAGGGAGCTATGGCTACACCTTC
TRBJ2-7 TRBV4-1 - few CASSPPRGDLGEQYF TGCGCCAGCAGCCCCCCCCGCGGGGACTTGGGCGAGCAGTACTTC
TRBJ1-2 TRBV7-3 - many CASSLTRDGTGYTF TGTGCCAGCAGCTTAACTCGAGATGGCACCGGCTACACCTTC
TRBJ2-3 TRBV6-2/TRBV6-3 TRBD2 many CASSEGPGGLRDTQYF TGTGCCAGCAGTGAAGGCCCTGGGGGACTAAGAGATACGCAGTATTTT
TRBJ1-5 TRBV9 TRBD1 - CASSVSGQANQPQHF TGTGCCAGCAGCGTATCGGGACAGGCCAATCAGCCCCAGCATTTT
TRBJ2-4 TRBV27 TRBD2 - CASSLAGVENIQYF TGTGCCAGCAGTTTAGCGGGAGTGGAAAACATTCAGTACTTC
TRBJ1-5 TRBV12-3/TRBV12-4 - many CASSPRDGNQPQHF TGTGCCAGCAGTCCCCGGGACGGGAATCAGCCCCAGCATTTT
TRBJ2-2 TRBV5-1 - few CASSVTVTGELFF TGCGCCAGCAGTGTCACCGTCACCGGGGAGCTGTTTTTT
TRBJ2-5 TRBV30 - many CAKAEQETQYF TGTGCGAAAGCAGAACAAGAGACCCAGTACTTC
TRBJ1-3 TRBV6-1 - - CAISPGRTGNTIYF TGTGCCATCTCTCCGGGTAGGACTGGAAACACCATATATTTT
TRBJ2-4 TRBV6-1 - - CASSGASAGAKNIQYF TGTGCCAGCAGCGGGGCCTCCGCGGGGGCCAAAAACATTCAGTACTTC
TRBJ2-3 TRBV27 - - CASLPSGNTDTQYF TGTGCCAGCTTACCAAGCGGAAACACAGATACGCAGTATTTT
TRBJ1-1 TRBV19 - - CASSIDLWGEAFF TGTGCCAGTAGTATAGATCTTTGGGGTGAAGCTTTCTTT
TRBJ1-5 TRBV6-2/TRBV6-3 - many CASRHTGSNQPQHF TGTGCCAGCAGACACACAGGCAGCAATCAGCCCCAGCATTTT
TRBJ2-3 TRBV5-6 TRBD2 many CASSLRLGLAGGTQYF TGTGCCAGCAGCTTGAGGCTAGGACTAGCGGGAGGAACGCAGTATTTT
TRBJ1-2 TRBV18 - few CASSPPWQGPSYGYTF TGTGCCAGCTCACCACCATGGCAGGGCCCGAGCTATGGCTACACCTTC
TRBJ2-3 TRBV4-1 - many CASSPEWQADTQYF TGCGCCAGCAGTCCGGAGTGGCAGGCAGATACGCAGTATTTT
TRBJ1-1 TRBV6-5 TRBD1 few CASSSDRVSTEAFF TGTGCCAGCAGTTCGGACAGGGTCAGCACTGAAGCTTTCTTT
TRBJ2-7 TRBV7-9 - - CASSSGGPYGYEQYF TGTGCCAGCAGCTCGGGGGGCCCTTATGGCTACGAGCAGTACTTC
TRBJ2-6 TRBV7-3 TRBD1 few CASTPQGASGANVLTF TGTGCCAGCACCCCACAGGGGGCATCAGGGGCCAACGTCCTGACTTTC
TRBJ2-7 TRBV2 TRBD1 many CASSEGTTGTDTYEQYF TGTGCCAGCAGTGAAGGAACTACCGGGACAGACACCTACGAGCAGTACTTC
TRBJ2-3 TRBV7-8 - few CASRGGGSTDTQYF TGTGCCAGCAGGGGAGGCGGCAGCACAGATACGCAGTATTTT
TRBJ1-1 TRBV20-1 - few CSARWENTEAFF TGCAGTGCTAGATGGGAGAACACTGAAGCTTTCTTT
TRBJ2-2 TRBV11-2 - many CASSFLSGNTGELFF TGTGCCAGCAGCTTTTTAAGCGGGAACACCGGGGAGCTGTTTTTT
TRBJ2-5 TRBV28 - many CASRLLSNGQETQYF TGTGCCAGCAGACTCTTGTCGAATGGACAAGAGACCCAGTACTTC
TRBJ2-5 TRBV28 TRBD1 - CASSLRDSGETQYF TGTGCCAGCAGTTTACGGGACAGCGGAGAGACCCAGTACTTC
TRBJ2-2 TRBV6-1 - many CASSPGRETGELFF TGTGCCAGCAGCCCCGGACGGGAAACCGGGGAGCTGTTTTTT
TRBJ2-5 TRBV12-3/TRBV12-4 - many CASSLFHRIAETQYF TGTGCCAGCAGTTTATTCCACCGCATCGCAGAGACCCAGTACTTC
TRBJ1-2 TRBV15 - many CATSRDYTGYGYTF TGTGCCACCAGCAGAGATTACACGGGCTATGGCTACACCTTC
TRBJ2-2 TRBV10-3 - - CAHRLPGTGELFF TGTGCCCACCGGCTGCCGGGGACCGGGGAGCTGTTTTTT